These 11 T cell receptor beta chains were sequenced from one sample in a study of cytomegalovirus exposure and HLA in healthy donors. Amplification used 60 Vbeta primers and 13 Jbeta primers. Clones were sequenced by immunoSEQ multiplex PCR, and TCRdb holds only the in-frame ones, with some missing. The listing contains about 210,000 clones. The sequencing sample was made of PBMCs. The receptors were sampled from a woman aged 25 to 39 in good health and CMV-seropositive.

CDR3 in amino acids: CASSLAGDSYEQYF. DNA for the CDR3: TGTGCCAGCAGCTTAGCGGGGGACTCCTACGAGCAGTACTTC. J is TRBJ2-7 and V is TRBV27; 9 bases align to TRBD2. The CDR3 is 14 residues long. Trimming took 6 bases from V and 0 from J; bases not matched to a gene: 3. Germline CDR1 is MNHEY and CDR2 is SMNVEV (reference sequence).

The rearrangement joins TRBV7-2 to TRBJ1-2, with TRBD1 identical over 7 bases. Trimming cost V 2 bases and J 8 bases; bases outside gene matches: 8. The CDR3 runs 14 residues. The germline V gene encodes CDR1 SGHTA and CDR2 FQGNSA. CDR3 amino acids: CASSLLPNRGGYTF. The CDR3 DNA follows: TGTGCCAGCAGCTTACTCCCAAACAGGGGCGGCTACACCTTC.

The chain links TRBV6-1 to TRBJ2-4; 8 bases map to TRBD2. After removal of 5 bases from V and 5 bases from J, the junction contained 2 bases not matched to a gene. Germline assignment: CDR1 MNHNS and CDR2 SASEGT. The CDR3 contains 13 residues. The CDR3 bases are TGTGCCAGCAGTAATAGCGGGGAAAACATTCAGTACTTC. Amino acids: CASSNSGENIQYF.

This chain connects TRBV9 to TRBJ1-1, with a possible D match to TRBD1 (5 bases). Per germline, CDR1 SGDLS and CDR2 YYNGEE. Deletions cut 3 bases from V and 10 bases from J, with 16 bases between. The CDR3 sequence is 13 residues long. As DNA, the CDR3 is TGTGCCAGCAGCGCCCATACGGGGGGAGGAGCTTTCTTT. Protein: CASSAHTGGGAFF.

The CDR3 region has the DNA TGTGCCAGCAGCCGAACAGGGATTCAAGAGACCCAGTACTTC. This translates into CASSRTGIQETQYF. The chain uses TRBV4-2 and TRBJ2-5; a possible D gene is TRBD1 (6 bases). Germline V gene sequence: CDR1 LGHNA, CDR2 YNFKEQ. V lost 4 bases and J 2 bases, leaving 11 bases between the germline ends. The CDR3 is made up of 14 amino acids.

This chain connects TRBV18 to TRBJ2-7; 7 bases are a match to TRBD1. The CDR3 covers 14 residues. V lost 3 bases, J lost 3 bases, and 5 bases stayed unmatched. In germline, CDR1 is KGHSH, CDR2 LQKENI. CDR3 bases: TGTGCCAGCTCACCGAACCGGGACAGCTACGAGCAGTACTTC. Protein sequence: CASSPNRDSYEQYF. Combining the CDR3 with reference TRBV18 and TRBJ2-7 gives the whole variable domain NAGVMQNPRHLVRRRGQEARLRCSPMKGHSHVYWYRQLPEEGLKFMVYLQKENIIDESGMPKERFSAEFPKEGPSILRIQQVVRGDSAAYFCASSPNRDSYEQYFGPGTRLTVT.

The chain carries TRBV6-1 and TRBJ1-2; no clear D. This CDR3 is 15 amino acids long. Germline CDR1 MNHNS, CDR2 SASEGT. Trimming removed 0 bases at V and 4 bases at J, with 12 bases between. The CDR3 bases are TGTGCCAGCAGTGAAGCGCTTCGAGGGAGCTATGGCTACACCTTC. The encoded protein is CASSEALRGSYGYTF.

The chain carries TRBV5-1 and TRBJ1-1, with 9 bases fitting TRBD1. The CDR3 is 14 residues long. J was trimmed by 5 bases and V by 3 bases; bases with no gene match: 5. Germline V CDR1 and CDR2: SGHRS, YFSETQ. The CDR3 DNA sequence: TGCGCCAGCAGCTCGGGACAGGGCAGAACTGAAGCTTTCTTT. Translation gives CASSSGQGRTEAFF.

The V gene is TRBV27, the J gene TRBJ1-2; 9 bases align to TRBD1. V gave up 3 bases and J gave up 7 bases; unmatched junction bases: 9. Germline V gene data show CDR1 as MNHEY and CDR2 as SMNVEV (reference sequence). The CDR3 has 15 amino acids. The CDR3 DNA reads TGTGCCAGCAGTTTGGACCGGGACAGGGTGGGTGGCTACACCTTC. Amino acid sequence: CASSLDRDRVGGYTF.

V gene TRBV2 combines with J gene TRBJ1-5, with 7 positions matching TRBD1. This CDR3 is built from 15 residues. Trimming took 4 bases from V and 3 from J; bases not matched to a gene: 6. The germline gives CDR1 SNHLY, CDR2 FYNNEI. The CDR3 region is CASSVLQGINQPQHF. The CDR3 DNA sequence: TGTGCCAGCAGTGTGCTACAGGGGATCAATCAGCCCCAGCATTTT.

The chain uses TRBV15 and TRBJ2-3; 7 bases align to TRBD2. Germline trimming cut 0 bases from V and 1 base from J; bases unmatched to any gene: 7. Germline V gives CDR1 LNHNV, CDR2 YYDKDF (reference sequence). CDR3 length: 17 residues. The CDR3 bases are TGTGCCACCAGCAGAGATTTTTATGCGGGAGGCACAGATACGCAGTATTTT. This translates into CATSRDFYAGGTDTQYF. Filled out from reference TRBV15 and TRBJ2-3, the complete variable domain reads DAMVIQNPRYQVTQFGKPVTLSCSQTLNHNVMYWYQQKSSQAPKLLFHYYDKDFNNEADTPDNFQSRRPNTSFCFLDIRSPGLGDTAMYLCATSRDFYAGGTDTQYFGPGTRLTVL.